Listed here is a single T cell receptor (beta chain). The antigen is undetermined. Trimming shortened V by 0 bases and J by 3 bases, and 15 bases separated the two germline ends. Germline assignment: CDR1 MGHRA and CDR2 YSYEKL. The CDR3 has 17 amino acids. The sample originates from a study of blood T cells in healthy people across ages. Study-wide findings and caveats: Expanded clonotype shifts may have been confounded, as the donors had an unknown CMV status.

The second PCR ran roughly 7 to 11 cycles with a sample-barcoded 5' primer and J-beta primers. A template-switch adaptor containing 12 random nucleotides labeled each cDNA molecule. The yield of each sample was at least 2.5 million CDR3-containing paired-end reads. TCRdb re-analysed the 5' RACE reads in MiXCR, keeping a single row per CDR3 protein. The table has over 1,200,000 distinct CDR3 sequences, roughly 59% seen once; the top ten hold 6.5% to 8.5%. J is TRBJ1-5 and V is TRBV4-1, with D unclear. Material: blood. This TCR was sampled from a man younger than 35 in good health. CDR3 residues: CASSQDQRAGSNQPQHF. In DNA, the CDR3 is TGCGCCAGCAGCCAAGATCAGCGGGCAGGCTCCAATCAGCCCCAGCATTTT.